This record looks at one T cell receptor (beta chain) sequence and its context. What it recognizes is unknown. The CDR3 contains 14 residues. CDR1 is KGHSH and CDR2 is LQKENI in the germline V gene. J gave up 5 bases and V 4 bases, and 7 bases lay outside the gene matches. Every single participant having HIV got treatment inside the United States. The source of the sample is a study of long-term antiretroviral therapy in people with HIV. Whole-study findings and limits: Whereas controls had wider CDR3 length ranges, HIV repertoires had narrower ones. Collection spanned 2004 to 2017; ART regimens may be less effective than current ones.

They ran version v3.0 of the immunoSEQ assay at survey level. Repertoires were generated with immunoSEQ multiplex PCR, while TCRdb's copy carries only in-frame clones and drops some. Of about 33,000 clones detected, 78% appear once; the ten largest clones hold roughly 8.2%. The genes are TRBV18 and TRBJ1-2, with 7 bases lining up with TRBD1. This sequence originates from a woman between 50 and 59 years old with HIV. The sequencing here drew on unsorted PBMCs, taken 3.1 years after starting antiretroviral therapy. CDR3 region: CASSQSRGDYGYTF. CDR3 DNA sequence: TGTGCCAGCTCACAGAGCAGGGGGGATTATGGCTACACCTTC.